A single sample is the source of the 23 T cell receptor beta chains below, sequenced in a study of cytomegalovirus exposure and HLA in healthy donors. In the PCR, 60 Vbeta and 13 Jbeta primers were used. Method: immunoSEQ multiplex PCR; TCRdb's copy keeps in-frame clones and lacks some. The table shows 150,000 to 200,000 clones, with over 70% occurring only once. The sequenced material came from PBMCs. These receptors were collected from a male donor in good health and CMV-seropositive.

The chain employs TRBV28 and TRBJ1-1; D unclear. CDR3 size: 12 residues. The germline V and J ends were trimmed by 7 bases and 6 bases, with 12 bases remaining between them. The germline V gene has CDR1 MDHEN and CDR2 SYDVKM. CDR3 sequence (DNA): TGTGCCAGCATCCCGCTGGGCTCTGAAGCTTTCTTT. Protein sequence: CASIPLGSEAFF.

V usage is TRBV7-2 and J usage is TRBJ2-7; a weak D match, TRBD1 (6 bases). The ends were cut back, 11 bases at V and 1 base at J, with 15 bases in the middle. Per the germline V gene, CDR1 is SGHTA and CDR2 is FQGNSA. CDR3 length: 13 residues. As DNA, the CDR3 is TGTGCCTCGGGGCAGGGGTATTCCTACGAGCAGTACTTC. This gives the protein CASGQGYSYEQYF.

CDR3 protein: CASSLVGSGNTIYF. CDR3 DNA: TGTGCCAGCAGCTTAGTCGGCTCTGGAAACACCATATATTTT. The chain couples TRBV11-2 to TRBJ1-3; D is unresolved. The CDR3 consists of 14 residues. The V gene lost 1 base and the J gene lost 0 bases, with 4 bases spanning the gap. Germline CDR1 is SGHAT and CDR2 is FQNNGV.

This CDR3 is CASSRDTIPQGQPQHF. CDR3 coding DNA: TGTGCCAGCAGTCGGGACACCATCCCGCAGGGACAGCCCCAGCATTTT. The chain couples TRBV7-9 to TRBJ1-5, with D perhaps TRBD1 (6 bases). From germline, CDR1 is SEHNR and CDR2 FQNEAQ (reference sequence). The CDR3 is 16 residues long. Trimming removed 6 bases from V and 7 bases from J, with 22 bases in between.

The gene calls are TRBV27 and TRBJ2-7; possible D gene TRBD2, 7 bases. This CDR3 spans 15 amino acids. CDR1 is MNHEY, CDR2 SMNVEV, per germline (reference sequence). Trimming took 1 base from V and 2 from J, leaving 12 bases between them. This chain's CDR3 is CASSLLGGATYEQYF. For the CDR3, the DNA is TGTGCCAGCAGTTTATTGGGGGGGGCCACCTACGAGCAGTACTTC.

The chain combines TRBV9 with TRBJ1-1; maybe TRBD1 (6 bases). CDR1 is SGDLS and CDR2 is YYNGEE in the germline V gene. The V and J ends lost 2 bases and 2 bases respectively, with 16 bases between them. This CDR3 is built from 16 residues. Here the CDR3 DNA reads TGTGCCAGCAGCGTGGGGACGACAGGTACTAACACTGAAGCTTTCTTT. This codes for CASSVGTTGTNTEAFF.

Regarding this clone: This clone may be a read error of a much larger clone one base away. The same CDR3 can be traced to other DNA sequences in this sample. For the CDR3, the DNA is TGTGCCAGCAGCTTGACAGGGAACACTGAAGCTTTCTTT. It specifies CASSLTGNTEAFF. The chain joins TRBV7-3 to TRBJ1-1; D might be TRBD1 (6 bases). Germline-derived CDR1 and CDR2 are SGHTA and FQGTGA. This CDR3 has 13 amino acids. Trimming pared 3 bases from V and 1 base from J, leaving 6 bases between.

J is TRBJ1-6 and V is TRBV6-1, with D uncertain. Germline V CDR1 and CDR2: MNHNS, SASEGT. The CDR3 extends over 13 amino acids. The V gene lost 2 bases and the J gene lost 7 bases, with 6 bases spanning the gap. As DNA, the CDR3 is TGTGCCAGCAGTGAATCCGGGAATTCACCCCTCCACTTT. Its protein is CASSESGNSPLHF.

The CDR3 DNA follows: TGTGCCAGCAGTCGAGCGGGGACTACCTACGAGCAGTACTTC. It encodes CASSRAGTTYEQYF. The V gene is TRBV6-1, the J gene TRBJ2-7, with 7 bases that match TRBD2. The J segment lost 2 bases and the V segment lost 5 bases, leaving 6 bases of the junction unmatched. Per germline, CDR1 MNHNS and CDR2 SASEGT. The CDR3 contains 14 residues.

The V and J genes are TRBV19 and TRBJ1-1; D perhaps matches TRBD1 (6 bases). The CDR3 consists of 13 residues. CDR1 is LNHDA and CDR2 is SQIVND in the germline V gene (reference sequence). Trimming cost V 5 bases and J 6 bases, with 13 bases left between them. The CDR3 reads CASSLQGKAEAFF. CDR3 DNA: TGTGCCAGTAGTCTTCAGGGGAAAGCTGAAGCTTTCTTT.

The chain links TRBV2 to TRBJ1-2; D is uncertain. The CDR3 loop spans 17 amino acids. CDR1 is SNHLY and CDR2 is FYNNEI in the germline V gene. Trimming stripped 4 bases from V and 1 base from J, with 19 bases between. The CDR3 DNA reads TGTGCCAGCAGTGTTGGAACAGCCGCCTATATTAACTATGGCTACACCTTC. Residues: CASSVGTAAYINYGYTF. Full variable domain (outside the CDR3, taken from reference TRBV2 and TRBJ1-2): EPEVTQTPSHQVTQMGQEVILRCVPISNHLYFYWYRQILGQKVEFLVSFYNNEISEKSEIFDDQFSVERPDGSNFTLKIRSTKLEDSAMYFCASSVGTAAYINYGYTFGSGTRLTVV.

The CDR3: CASSPELNRDQETQYF. The CDR3 nucleotides are TGTGCCAGCAGCCCGGAGCTAAATCGGGACCAAGAGACCCAGTACTTC. The chain uses TRBV7-6 and TRBJ2-5; unclear D gene. V was shortened by 5 bases and J by 0 bases, with 16 bases between the two germline ends. Germline CDR1 SGHVS, CDR2 FNYEAQ. This CDR3 is 16 amino acids long.

Worth noting for this clone: The sample carries other DNA sequences with the same CDR3. The rearrangement links TRBV19 to TRBJ2-5, with 8 bases aligning to TRBD1. This CDR3 contains 13 residues. After removal of 2 bases from V and 5 bases from J, the junction contained 1 base not matched to a gene. Germline-derived CDR1 and CDR2 are LNHDA and SQIVND (reference sequence). In nucleotides, the CDR3 is TGTGCCAGTAGTATAAACAGGGGGGAGACCCAGTACTTC. This encodes CASSINRGETQYF.

The chain couples TRBV6-1 to TRBJ1-2, with 11 bases that match TRBD1. Germline V gives CDR1 MNHNS, CDR2 SASEGT. The CDR3 is 16 residues long. Trimming removed 3 bases from V and 1 base from J; junction bases left unmatched: 4. This CDR3 reads CASSDGTGGGNYGYTF. CDR3 in DNA: TGTGCCAGCAGTGACGGGACAGGGGGGGGTAACTATGGCTACACCTTC.

This clone was counted between two and nine times. The rearrangement links TRBV18 to TRBJ1-4; a possible D gene is TRBD1 (5 bases). Between the trimmed V and J ends, which lost 2 bases and 8 bases, there was a span of 9 bases. The germline V gene has CDR1 KGHSH and CDR2 LQKENI. CDR3 size: 13 residues. Here the CDR3 reads CASSPGAKEKLFF. CDR3 DNA: TGTGCCAGCTCACCAGGGGCGAAAGAAAAACTGTTTTTT.

The chain is built from TRBV27 and TRBJ2-1, with 8 bases aligning to TRBD2. Germline trimming cut 5 bases from V and 7 bases from J; bases unmatched to any gene: 7. Germline CDR1 MNHEY, CDR2 SMNVEV (reference sequence). The CDR3 has 14 residues. CDR3 residues: CASSPGGARNEQFF. CDR3 sequence (DNA): TGTGCCAGCAGTCCCGGGGGGGCAAGGAATGAGCAGTTCTTC.

The chain carries TRBV5-6 and TRBJ2-3; D unclear. The CDR3 covers 15 residues. With 5 bases removed from V and 6 bases from J, the gap between germline ends came to 19 bases. Per germline, CDR1 SGHDT and CDR2 YYEEEE. Here the CDR3 DNA reads TGTGCCAGCAGGAGGTATCCCACGTCCCAGGATACGCAGTATTTT. Amino acids: CASRRYPTSQDTQYF.

The chain links TRBV29-1 to TRBJ2-5; D is perhaps TRBD2 (5 bases). This CDR3 spans 13 amino acids. The germline V and J ends were trimmed by 6 bases and 1 base, with 12 bases remaining between them. The germline V gene encodes CDR1 SQVTM and CDR2 ANQGSEA. The CDR3 DNA reads as TGCAGCGTCGTCGGGGTAACCCAAGAGACCCAGTACTTC. Translation: CSVVGVTQETQYF. The variable domain in full, completed from reference TRBV29-1 and TRBJ2-5, reads SAVISQKPSRDICQRGTSLTIQCQVDSQVTMMFWYRQQPGQSLTLIATANQGSEATYESGFVIDKFPISRPNLTFSTLTVSNMSPEDSSIYLCSVVGVTQETQYFGPGTRLLVL.

Note on this clone: The identical CDR3 is also encoded by other nucleotide sequences in the sample. The chain couples TRBV19 to TRBJ2-7; 13 nucleotides line up with TRBD2. The CDR3 length is 15 residues. The junction had 4 bases not matched to a gene; V was cut back by 4 bases and J by 4 bases. Germline V gene data show CDR1 as LNHDA and CDR2 as SQIVND (reference sequence). The CDR3 DNA reads as TGTGCCAGTAGTAAGGGGACTAGCGGGGCTTACGAGCAGTACTTC. This encodes CASSKGTSGAYEQYF.

The V gene is TRBV7-8, the J gene TRBJ2-6; D is uncertain. This CDR3 comprises 15 residues. Trimming pared 4 bases from V and 5 bases from J, leaving 12 bases between. In germline, CDR1 is SGHVS, CDR2 FQNEAQ. CDR3 residues: CASSSPIDRANVLTF. DNA of the CDR3: TGTGCCAGCAGCTCACCCATCGACAGGGCCAACGTCCTGACTTTC. The variable domain in full, with the rest retrieved from reference TRBV7-8 and TRBJ2-6, is GAGVSQSPRYKVAKRGQDVALRCDPISGHVSLFWYQQALGQGPEFLTYFQNEAQLDKSGLPSDRFFAERPEGSVSTLKIQRTQQEDSAVYLCASSSPIDRANVLTFGAGSRLTVL.

The CDR3 spells CASSLEWPSPWGYTF. For the CDR3, the DNA is TGCGCCAGCAGCTTGGAGTGGCCTTCCCCTTGGGGCTACACCTTC. The rearrangement joins TRBV5-1 to TRBJ1-2; D not resolved. The CDR3 has 15 amino acids. Germline CDR1 is SGHRS and CDR2 is YFSETQ. Trimming stripped 0 bases from V and 8 bases from J, with 17 bases between.

This chain connects TRBV4-1 to TRBJ2-5, with 7 bases that match TRBD1. The tail of the sequence fits TRBJ2-7 better, so the J call may be wrong. CDR1 and CDR2 from the germline V gene are MGHRA and YSYEKL. The length of the CDR3 is 17 residues. The CDR3 bases are TGCGCCAGCAGCCCCACCCGGGACAGCGTTTACTCCTACGAGCAGTACTTC. Its translation: CASSPTRDSVYSYEQYF.

V usage is TRBV10-2 and J usage is TRBJ2-5, with TRBD2 identical over 8 bases. This CDR3 contains 13 residues. Germline V CDR1 and CDR2: WSHSY, SAAADI. With 6 bases clipped from V and 5 bases from J, the junction kept 5 bases outside the gene matches. CDR3 in amino acids: CASSGGAWETQYF. The CDR3 coding sequence is TGCGCCAGCAGCGGGGGGGCATGGGAGACCCAGTACTTC.